This T cell receptor (beta chain) emerged from a study of PD-L1 blockade in urothelial cancer. In germline, CDR1 is SGHNT, CDR2 YENEEA. This CDR3 has 20 amino acids. Losses at the gene ends were 2 bases for V and 8 bases for J; bases not matched to a gene: 15. Method: immunoSEQ multiplex PCR; TCRdb's copy keeps in-frame clones and lacks some. The sample has roughly 44,000 clones, more than 75% seen once. The source was PBMCs, collected around atezolizumab (anti-PD-L1) treatment. The TCR comes from a man aged 65-85 years with urothelial cancer. The chain is built from TRBV11-3 and TRBJ2-1, with 16 nucleotides matching TRBD2. This CDR3 is CASSLRRPGLAGGPGDEQFF. As DNA, the CDR3 is TGTGCCAGCAGCTTAAGGAGACCGGGACTAGCGGGGGGGCCGGGGGATGAGCAGTTCTTC.